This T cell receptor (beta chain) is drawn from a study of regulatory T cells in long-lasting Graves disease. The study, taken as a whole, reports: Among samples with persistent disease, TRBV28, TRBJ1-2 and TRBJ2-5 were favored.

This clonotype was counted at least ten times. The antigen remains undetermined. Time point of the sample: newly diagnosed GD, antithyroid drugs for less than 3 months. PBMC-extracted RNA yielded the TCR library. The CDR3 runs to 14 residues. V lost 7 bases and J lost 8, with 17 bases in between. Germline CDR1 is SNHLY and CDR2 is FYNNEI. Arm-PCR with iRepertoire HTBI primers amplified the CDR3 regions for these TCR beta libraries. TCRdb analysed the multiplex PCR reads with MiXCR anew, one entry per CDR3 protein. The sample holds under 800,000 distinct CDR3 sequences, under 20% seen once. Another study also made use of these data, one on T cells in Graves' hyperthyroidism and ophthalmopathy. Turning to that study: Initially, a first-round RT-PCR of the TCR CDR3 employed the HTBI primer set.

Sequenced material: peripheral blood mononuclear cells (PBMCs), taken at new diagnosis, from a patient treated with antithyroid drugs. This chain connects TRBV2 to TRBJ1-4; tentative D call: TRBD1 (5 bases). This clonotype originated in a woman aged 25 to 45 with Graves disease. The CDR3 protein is CASKLRGNSEKLFF. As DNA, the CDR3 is TGTGCCAGCAAATTAAGGGGCAATTCCGAAAAACTGTTTTTT.